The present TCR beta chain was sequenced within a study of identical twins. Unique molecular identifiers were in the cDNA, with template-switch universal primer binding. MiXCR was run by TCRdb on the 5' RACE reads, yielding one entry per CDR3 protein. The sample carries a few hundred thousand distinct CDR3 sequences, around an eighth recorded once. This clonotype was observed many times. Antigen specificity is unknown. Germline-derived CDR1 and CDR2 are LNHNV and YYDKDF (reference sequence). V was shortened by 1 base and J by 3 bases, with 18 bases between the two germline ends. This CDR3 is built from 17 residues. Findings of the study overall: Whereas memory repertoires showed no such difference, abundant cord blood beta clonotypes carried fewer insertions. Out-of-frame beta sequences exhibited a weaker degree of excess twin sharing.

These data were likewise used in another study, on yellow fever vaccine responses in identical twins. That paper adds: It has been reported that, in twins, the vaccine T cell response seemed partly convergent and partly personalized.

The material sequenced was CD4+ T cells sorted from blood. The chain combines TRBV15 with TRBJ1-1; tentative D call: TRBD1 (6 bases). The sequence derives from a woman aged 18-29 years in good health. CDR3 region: CATSRVGWYRDDTEAFF. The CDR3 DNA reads TGTGCCACCAGCAGAGTTGGGTGGTACAGGGACGACACTGAAGCTTTCTTT.